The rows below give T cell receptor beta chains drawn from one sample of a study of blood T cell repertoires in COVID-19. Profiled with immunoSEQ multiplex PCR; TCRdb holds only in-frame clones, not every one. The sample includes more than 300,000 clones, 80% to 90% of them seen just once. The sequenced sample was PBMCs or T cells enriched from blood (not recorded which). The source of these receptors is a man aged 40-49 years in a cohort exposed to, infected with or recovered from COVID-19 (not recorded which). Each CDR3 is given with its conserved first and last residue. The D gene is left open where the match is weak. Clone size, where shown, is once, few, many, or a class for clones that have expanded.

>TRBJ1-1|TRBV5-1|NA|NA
TGCGCCAGCAGCTCGGGGGGAACTGAAGCTTTCTTT
CASSSGGTEAFF
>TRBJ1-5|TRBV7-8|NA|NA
TGTGCCAGCAGCTCCTACAGGGATAGCAATCAGCCCCAGCATTTT
CASSSYRDSNQPQHF
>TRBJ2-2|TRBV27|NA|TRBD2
TGTGCCAGCAGACTAGCGGGAGGGAACACCGGGGAGCTGTTTTTT
CASRLAGGNTGELFF
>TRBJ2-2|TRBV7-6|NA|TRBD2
TGTGCCAGCAGCGCCGAGCGGGAGGCTGCCGGGGAGCTGTTTTTT
CASSAEREAAGELFF
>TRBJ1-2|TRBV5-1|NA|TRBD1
TGCGCCAGCAGCTTGGGACAGGGTGATGGCTACACCTTC
CASSLGQGDGYTF
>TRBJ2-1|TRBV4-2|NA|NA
TGTGCCAGCAGCCAAGCTGTTAGGGCCAGCGGCTACCAGGATGAGCAGTTCTTC
CASSQAVRASGYQDEQFF
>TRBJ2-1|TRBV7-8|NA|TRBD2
TGTGCCAGCAGCGGTTCGGGACTAGCGGGGTACAATGAGCAGTTCTTC
CASSGSGLAGYNEQFF
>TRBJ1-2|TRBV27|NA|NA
TGTGCCAGCACCCCTAGGCAGGGCTATGGCTACACCTTC
CASTPRQGYGYTF
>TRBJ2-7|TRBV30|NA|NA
TGTGCCTGGAGTAAGGGGGTTACACACAACTACGAGCAGTACTTC
CAWSKGVTHNYEQYF
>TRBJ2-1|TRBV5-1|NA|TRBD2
TGCGCCAGCAGCACAGGGACTAGCGGGAGTTTCGGGTACAATGAGCAGTTCTTC
CASSTGTSGSFGYNEQFF
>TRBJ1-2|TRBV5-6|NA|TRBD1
TGTGCCAGCAGCTTGGCAGGGGGCTATGGCTACACCTTC
CASSLAGGYGYTF
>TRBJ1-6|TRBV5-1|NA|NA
TGCGCCAGCAGTCCAGCGTCGGGGACAAATTCACCCCTCCACTTT
CASSPASGTNSPLHF
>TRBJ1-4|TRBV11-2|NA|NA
TGTGCCAGCAGCTTGGTGGGGCAGGCTAATGAAAAACTGTTTTTT
CASSLVGQANEKLFF
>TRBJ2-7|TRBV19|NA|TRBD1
TGTGCCACCCAATCGGGACAGGGCCGTCTTGAGCAGTACTTC
CATQSGQGRLEQYF
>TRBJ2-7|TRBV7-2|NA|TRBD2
TGTGCCAGCAGCTTTAGCGGGGCCCAGTACGAGCAGTACTTC
CASSFSGAQYEQYF
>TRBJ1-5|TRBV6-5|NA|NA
TGTGCCAGCAGTTACCTAGGAGTAGGTCAGCCCCAGCATTTT
CASSYLGVGQPQHF
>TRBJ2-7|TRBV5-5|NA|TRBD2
TGTGCCAGCAGCTTGGTGTCTAGCGGGAGCTACGAGCAGTACTTC
CASSLVSSGSYEQYF
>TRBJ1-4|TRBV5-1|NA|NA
TGCGCCAGCAGCTTGGGTCTGTTTGAGAGGGAAAAACTGTTTTTT
CASSLGLFEREKLFF
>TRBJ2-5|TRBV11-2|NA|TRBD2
TGTGCCAGCAGCTCGGCTAGCGGGAGGGCTGGGACCCAGTACTTC
CASSSASGRAGTQYF
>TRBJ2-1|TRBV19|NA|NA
TGTGCCAGTAGCGCCGGCTGGGGCAGTGGGCAGTTCTTC
CASSAGWGSGQFF
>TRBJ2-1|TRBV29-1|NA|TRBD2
TGCAGCGTTGAGACCGTGGGACTAGCAAACAATGAGCAGTTCTTC
CSVETVGLANNEQFF
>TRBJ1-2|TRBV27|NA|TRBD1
TGTGCCAGCAGTTTATCGCGGACAGGTTATGGCTACACCTTC
CASSLSRTGYGYTF
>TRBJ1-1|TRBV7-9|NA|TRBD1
TGTGCCAGCAGCTTAGGGGATCCCGGGACAGGGCTCACTGAAGCTTTCTTT
CASSLGDPGTGLTEAFF
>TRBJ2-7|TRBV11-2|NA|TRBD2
TGTGCCAGCCGCAAGCGGGAGGGATACTACGAGCAGTACTTC
CASRKREGYYEQYF
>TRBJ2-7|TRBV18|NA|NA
TGTGCCAGCTCACCACCCTTAGGGGTCTACGAGCAGTACTTC
CASSPPLGVYEQYF
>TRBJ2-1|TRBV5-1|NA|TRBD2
TGCGCCAGCAGCGCAACACTAGCGGGAGGCCATGAGCAGTTCTTC
CASSATLAGGHEQFF
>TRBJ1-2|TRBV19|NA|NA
TGTGCCAGTAACAGGGATCCTAACTATGGCTACACCTTC
CASNRDPNYGYTF
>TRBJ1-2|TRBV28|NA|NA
TGTGCCAGCAGTCTCCTGAACTATGGCTACACCTTC
CASSLLNYGYTF
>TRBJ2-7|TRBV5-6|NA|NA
TGTGCCAGCAGCGGGAGCTCCTACGAGCAGTACTTC
CASSGSSYEQYF
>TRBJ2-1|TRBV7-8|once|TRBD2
TGTGCCAGCACACTGGGGACTAGCGGGACTGGGGAGCAGTTCTTC
CASTLGTSGTGEQFF
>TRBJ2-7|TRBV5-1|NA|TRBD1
TGCGCCAGCAGGGCGACCGGGACAGGGGTCTACGAGCAGTACTTC
CASRATGTGVYEQYF
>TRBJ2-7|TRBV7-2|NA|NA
TGTGCCAGCAGCTTGGGCTTTAGCTCCTACGAGCAGTACTTC
CASSLGFSSYEQYF
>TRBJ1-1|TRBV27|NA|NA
TGTGCCAGCAGTTTCCAGGGAACTGAAGCTTTCTTT
CASSFQGTEAFF
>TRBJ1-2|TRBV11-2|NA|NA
TGTGCCAGCAGCTTAGGCGGCTATGGCTACACCTTC
CASSLGGYGYTF
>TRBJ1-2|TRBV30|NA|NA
TGTGCCTGGAGTCCCCAGGGATATAACTATGGCTACACCTTC
CAWSPQGYNYGYTF
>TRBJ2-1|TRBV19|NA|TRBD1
TGTGCCAGTAGTATCAAAAGGGGGCCCCTATACAATGAGCAGTTCTTC
CASSIKRGPLYNEQFF
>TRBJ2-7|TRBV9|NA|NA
TGTGCCAGCAGCCCCTCGTCGGGTCCCGGGGAGCAGTACTTC
CASSPSSGPGEQYF
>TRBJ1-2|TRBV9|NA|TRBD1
TGTGCCAGCAGCTCAAGACAGGGCGATGGCTACACCTTC
CASSSRQGDGYTF
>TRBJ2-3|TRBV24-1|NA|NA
TGTGCCACCAGTGATAATTCCGGGTCTAGCACAGATACGCAGTATTTT
CATSDNSGSSTDTQYF
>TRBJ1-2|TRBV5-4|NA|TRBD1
TGTGCCAGCAGCCGGGACAGGGAATCGGGAGGCTACACCTTC
CASSRDRESGGYTF
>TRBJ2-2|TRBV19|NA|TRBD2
TGTGCCAGTAGTATGCTAGCGGGAGTTTTCGGGGAGCTGTTTTTT
CASSMLAGVFGELFF
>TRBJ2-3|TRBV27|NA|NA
TGTGCCAGCAGTTTCCCCGGACAGATTTCTAGCACAGATACGCAGTATTTT
CASSFPGQISSTDTQYF
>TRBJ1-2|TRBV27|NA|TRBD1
TGTGCCAGCAGAGGTGGGGGACAGGGAATCTACTATGGCTACACCTTC
CASRGGGQGIYYGYTF
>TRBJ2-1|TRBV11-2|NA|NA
TGTGCCAGCAGCTTAGCCGGGAGCAATGAGCAGTTCTTC
CASSLAGSNEQFF
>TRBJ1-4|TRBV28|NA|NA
TGTGCCAGCAGTGAAACAGGGAGGGGACTGTTTTTT
CASSETGRGLFF
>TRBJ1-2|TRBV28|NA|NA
TGTGCCAGCAGTTACAGGGATAACTATGGCTACACCTTC
CASSYRDNYGYTF
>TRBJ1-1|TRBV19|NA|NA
TGTGCCAGTAGTATCATGGGGTCAGGGTTGAACACTGAAGCTTTCTTT
CASSIMGSGLNTEAFF
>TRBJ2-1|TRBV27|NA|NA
TGTGCCAGCAGTTCGGAGGGATACAATGAGCAGTTCTTC
CASSSEGYNEQFF
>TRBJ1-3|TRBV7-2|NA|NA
TGTGCCAGCAGCTTAGCCCAGGACACCATATATTTT
CASSLAQDTIYF
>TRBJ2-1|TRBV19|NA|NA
TGTGCCAGTAGCTCCCTTTCGCGGTACTACAATGAGCAGTTCTTC
CASSSLSRYYNEQFF
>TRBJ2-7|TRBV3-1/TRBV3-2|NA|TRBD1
TGTGCCAGCAGCCAAGCGGCGGGCAGGGGGCCGGACTACGAGCAGTACTTC
CASSQAAGRGPDYEQYF
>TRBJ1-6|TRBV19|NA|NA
TGTGCCAGTAGAGACACCGTGAGCTATAATTCACCCCTCCACTTT
CASRDTVSYNSPLHF